This entry is about one T cell receptor (beta chain). The antigen this receptor binds is unknown. The input lacks base qualities; no much larger clone sits a single base away. This sample is part of a study of graft-versus-host responses after intestinal transplantation (dated by TCRdb to the early 2020s). The study in broad terms: Recipients received multivisceral, liver-intestinal, or isolated intestinal transplants. Alloreactive clones were identified by sequencing pre-transplant mixed lymphocyte reaction products and comparing them with unstimulated pre-transplant donor and recipient T cells. Graft-versus-host and host-versus-graft alloreactive T cell clones were tracked in the graft, circulation and bone marrow after intestinal transplantation using bulk TCR-beta CDR3 sequencing. Anti-thymocyte globulin induction was given to all recipients, followed by maintenance tacrolimus and steroids for around three years. Instead of going to the commercial service, samples from a few later patients were sequenced in-house on an Illumina MiSeq and processed with MiXCR. The cohort enrolled under 25 intestinal transplant recipients including one retransplant, and 3 patients lacking pretransplant specimens were excluded. Donor T cell macrochimerism was defined as a peak of at least 4% donor T cells among recipient peripheral blood mononuclear cells.

The library was generated by the immunoSEQ multiplex PCR assay. In most patients, genomic DNA was isolated using the Qiagen DNeasy Blood and Tissue Kit and sent frozen to Adaptive Biotechnologies for TCR sequencing. Adaptive Biotechnologies carried out high-throughput TCR-beta CDR3 sequencing of genomic DNA for most patients. Per the authors' processing: Adaptive's ImmunoSEQ software was the source of the TCR sequencing data for approximately 18 patients, while three other patients were processed with MiXCR and VDJtools. CD4 versus CD8 sorting errors were corrected by removing sequences found in both subsets at a frequency ratio below 5:1. CDR3 nucleotide sequences shared by donor and recipient were removed because the origin of these sequences could not be assigned. To be classed as alloreactive, a clone needed at least 2-fold expansion over unstimulated cells and a minimum CFSE-low frequency of 0.002% (template counts) or 0.001% (read counts). Mappable clones were those detected in sequenced pre-transplant spleen, lymph node, or MLR CFSE-low populations of the donor or recipient. The cumulative frequency of alloreactive clones was calculated as a percentage of all sequences, weighted by copy number. This immuneACCESS table, as held by TCRdb, lists in-frame sequences with V and J called but not all clones. Of the missing ones, under half trace to an unresolved V gene in checked studies; the others have no known cause. The V and J calls and clone size come from that table; D and trimming were worked out from the DNA. The sample table shows fewer than 95,000 clones, and about 92% are seen once. The biggest ten clones account for 2% of the sample.

Overall results and qualifications from the work: Patients with donor T cell macrochimerism had high GvH to HvG T cell clonal ratios in their allografts. Early after transplant, peak levels of circulating GvH clones were associated with declines in HvG clones. Conclusions were limited by the relatively low number and heterogeneity of intestinal transplant patients. GvH clones were found in recipient bone marrow, and some of the GvH clones appeared earlier in ileal mucosa or blood, which is consistent with an intestinal mucosal origin.

Per the publication, the time point label means: cells obtained before transplantation from donor or recipient. CD3+CD4+ and CD3+CD8+ populations were FACS-sorted from unstimulated pre-transplant donor and recipient cells taken from spleen or lymph nodes. From the cysteine through the phenylalanine, the CDR3 covers 20 amino acids. The DNA shown is the 60-base CDR3, in frame from base 1. CDR1 and CDR2 are read off the germline V gene as ENHRY and SYGVKD. Relative to germline, V is missing 0 bases and J is missing 3 bases, with 18 bases of the junction outside any gene match. The sample consisted of unstimulated CD8+ T cells sorted from spleen or lymph node cells, taken before intestinal transplant. This clonotype was obtained from a human donor who received an intestinal transplant. The sequence links TRBV10-3 to TRBJ1-2, with 8 middle bases fitting TRBD1. The DNA is as follows: TGTGCCATCAGTGAGTCGGGACAGGTGGGCCCCGCCTCTTTCTACTATGGCTACACCTTC. Its translation reads: CAISESGQVGPASFYYGYTF.